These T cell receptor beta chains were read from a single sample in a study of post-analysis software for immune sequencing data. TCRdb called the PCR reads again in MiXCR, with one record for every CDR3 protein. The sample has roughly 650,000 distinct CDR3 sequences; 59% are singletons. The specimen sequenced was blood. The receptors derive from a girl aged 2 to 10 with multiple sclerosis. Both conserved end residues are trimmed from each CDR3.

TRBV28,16,ASTTLGTSGRYTGELF
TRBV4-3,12,ASSQEWGGYGYT
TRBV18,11,ASSPRTGMGYT
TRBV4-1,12,ASSQGSRDFEAF
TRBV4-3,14,ASSQDGTGYEAEQF
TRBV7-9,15,VSSLVGLDIRQSEQF
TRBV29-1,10,SAGAKNTEAF
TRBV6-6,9,ASSYRDSAY
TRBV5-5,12,ASSQYRGLETQY
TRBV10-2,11,ASWVAPHGEQF
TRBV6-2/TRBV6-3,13,ASSYMGFGNQPQH
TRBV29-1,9,RFGCQETQY
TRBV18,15,ASSPFLGRSGANVLT
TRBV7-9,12,ASSPWTGGGGYT
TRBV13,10,ASSEALHEQY
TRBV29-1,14,SVTGTGRATNEKLF
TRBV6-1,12,ASSEGGSGDTQY
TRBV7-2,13,ASSLGTGGSREQF
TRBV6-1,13,ASRSSSGAGGTQY
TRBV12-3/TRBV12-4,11,ASSGNSPYGYT
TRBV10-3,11,AISSEGQQPQH
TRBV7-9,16,ASSFKGGAFISYNEQF